A single sample is the source of the 20 T cell receptor beta chains below, sequenced in a study of T cell responses to AZD1222 COVID-19 vaccine. Sequenced by immunoSEQ multiplex PCR; TCRdb stores in-frame clones only, minus some. The data hold about 84,000 clones, with around 91% observed a single time. The input for sequencing was peripheral blood, taken on day 0 of AZD1222 vaccination. All receptors come from an adult in good health.

The CDR3 loop is CASSLVGTSKETQYF. In DNA form, the CDR3 reads TGTGCCAGCAGCTTGGTCGGGACTAGTAAGGAGACCCAGTACTTC. This rearrangement joins TRBV5-6 to TRBJ2-5; 8 bases align to TRBD2. V was clipped by 0 bases and J by 5 bases; unmatched bases: 6. The CDR3 contains 15 residues. The V gene's germline CDR1 is SGHDT and CDR2 YYEEEE.

DNA of the CDR3: TGTGCCATCAGTGAGTCCCTCGGGACAGGGGGCCGATTCTCTGGCTACACCTTC. This codes for CAISESLGTGGRFSGYTF. This chain uses TRBV10-3 with TRBJ1-2, with 12 bases lining up with TRBD1. The CDR3 is made up of 18 amino acids. Losses at the gene ends were 0 bases for V and 7 bases for J; bases not matched to a gene: 12. Per germline, CDR1 ENHRY and CDR2 SYGVKD.

The chain carries TRBV24-1 and TRBJ2-2; no clear D gene. Germline loops: CDR1 KGHDR, CDR2 SFDVKD. Trimming removed 5 bases from V and 3 bases from J, with 3 bases in between. This CDR3 has 12 residues. As DNA, the CDR3 is TGTGCCACCAGTGGAGACACCGGGGAGCTGTTTTTT. Its protein product is CATSGDTGELFF.

The V gene is TRBV12-5, the J gene TRBJ2-1; 7 nucleotides agree with TRBD1. Germline V gene sequence: CDR1 LGHNT, CDR2 FRNRAP. V was clipped by 0 bases and J by 2 bases; unmatched bases: 7. The CDR3 runs to 17 residues. The CDR3 DNA sequence: TGTGCTAGTGGTTTGGTACTCTCCCAGGGGGCCTACAATGAGCAGTTCTTC. Translating gives CASGLVLSQGAYNEQFF.

The V gene is TRBV28, the J gene TRBJ2-1; 7 nucleotides line up with TRBD2. V lost 6 bases, J lost 10 bases, and 3 bases stayed unmatched. The CDR3 consists of 11 residues. CDR1 and CDR2 (germline): MDHEN, SYDVKM. CDR3 in DNA: TGTGCCAGCAGACGGACTAGGGAGCAGTTCTTC. Translated, it gives CASRRTREQFF. The variable domain in full, completed from reference TRBV28 and TRBJ2-1, reads DVKVTQSSRYLVKRTGEKVFLECVQDMDHENMFWYRQDPGLGLRLIYFSYDVKMKEKGDIPEGYSVSREKKERFSLILESASTNQTSMYLCASRRTREQFFGPGTRLTVL.

V gene TRBV4-1 combines with J gene TRBJ1-3, with TRBD1 identical over 9 bases. The junction had 3 bases not matched to a gene; V was cut back by 0 bases and J by 0 bases. CDR3 length: 17 amino acids. Germline CDR1 MGHRA, CDR2 YSYEKL. The CDR3 is CASSQDRDRDSGNTIYF. In DNA, the CDR3 is TGCGCCAGCAGCCAAGATCGGGACAGGGACTCTGGAAACACCATATATTTT.

This clone occurred once. CDR3 nucleotides: TGTGCCAGTAGTATCCGTGGGTCCGGAGAGAACACTGAAGCTTTCTTT. As protein: CASSIRGSGENTEAFF. J is TRBJ1-1 and V is TRBV19; D is undetermined. Germline CDR1 is LNHDA and CDR2 is SQIVND (reference sequence). The CDR3 spans 16 residues. V was pared by 3 bases and J by 1 base, with 15 bases between.

The V and J genes are TRBV9 and TRBJ1-2, with D unresolved. Trimming shortened V by 0 bases and J by 0 bases, and 9 bases separated the two germline ends. CDR3 length equals 15 residues. CDR1 is SGDLS and CDR2 is YYNGEE in the germline V gene. CDR3 in DNA: TGTGCCAGCAGCGTAGCGTTAGTATCTAACTATGGCTACACCTTC. It translates to CASSVALVSNYGYTF.

V gene TRBV7-9 combines with J gene TRBJ1-1, with D maybe TRBD1 (5 bases). CDR1 SEHNR and CDR2 FQNEAQ come from the germline V gene (reference sequence). Trimming left V 11 bases short and J 1 base short, with 20 bases between. The CDR3 is 15 amino acids. For the CDR3, the DNA is TGTGCCTTGCCCCAGGGTTTGCTCTCGAACACTGAAGCTTTCTTT. Translating it yields CALPQGLLSNTEAFF.

This clone was seen a few times. V and J are TRBV19 and TRBJ1-2; D is unresolved. The ends were cut back, 4 bases at V and 8 bases at J, with 17 bases in the middle. The CDR3 is 14 residues long. CDR1 and CDR2 (germline): LNHDA, SQIVND (reference sequence). CDR3 DNA sequence: TGTGCCAGTAGTACCCCTCGTTTCACTCAGGGCTACACCTTC. Translating gives CASSTPRFTQGYTF.

The V gene is TRBV9, the J gene TRBJ2-7; 7 bases map to TRBD2. Germline CDR1 is SGDLS and CDR2 is YYNGEE. V shed 3 bases, J shed 6 bases, and the junction held 9 bases outside the gene matches. This CDR3 region has 14 residues. CDR3 nucleotide sequence: TGTGCCAGCAGCGCTGGGTTGGGGGGGAGCGAGCAGTACTTC. Translated, it gives CASSAGLGGSEQYF.

This chain links TRBV25-1 with TRBJ2-1; 7 positions agree with TRBD1. J lost 9 bases, V lost 7 bases, and 9 bases had no gene match. The length of the CDR3 is 13 residues. The germline V gene has CDR1 MGHDK and CDR2 SYGVNS. CDR3 coding DNA: TGTGCCAGCACCTCCACAGGGGCTAGTGAGCAGTTCTTC. Amino acid sequence: CASTSTGASEQFF. The full variable domain, its missing parts supplied by reference TRBV25-1 and TRBJ2-1, is EADIYQTPRYLVIGTGKKITLECSQTMGHDKMYWYQQDPGMELHLIHYSYGVNSTEKGDLSSESTVSRIRTEHFPLTLESARPSHTSQYLCASTSTGASEQFFGPGTRLTVL.

This chain uses TRBV5-4 with TRBJ2-5; a possible D gene is TRBD1 (5 bases). Per the germline V gene, CDR1 is SGHNT and CDR2 is YYREEE (reference sequence). CDR3 size: 15 residues. V was clipped by 0 bases and J by 2 bases, with 11 bases between them. In DNA, the CDR3 is TGTGCCAGCAGCTTGGCCCAGGGTGGTCAAGAGACCCAGTACTTC. Its protein product is CASSLAQGGQETQYF.

The chain couples TRBV5-1 to TRBJ2-6; D may match TRBD1 or TRBD2 (5 bases each). This CDR3 contains 16 residues. The V and J ends lost 5 bases and 0 bases respectively, with 12 bases between them. CDR1 and CDR2 from the germline V gene are SGHRS and YFSETQ. For the CDR3, the DNA is TGCGCCAGCAGTTGGGACGGCCGCTCTGGGGCCAACGTCCTGACTTTC. The encoded protein is CASSWDGRSGANVLTF.

The chain employs TRBV29-1 and TRBJ2-6; D is perhaps TRBD2 (6 bases). The germline V gene has CDR1 SQVTM and CDR2 ANQGSEA. The V end lost 6 bases, the J end lost 0 bases, and 15 bases lay between the germline ends. CDR3 length: 16 amino acids. The CDR3 sequence is CSVGRSGLSGANVLTF. CDR3 nucleotide sequence: TGCAGCGTGGGGAGGTCGGGACTCTCTGGGGCCAACGTCCTGACTTTC.

The rearrangement joins TRBV9 to TRBJ1-3; TRBD1 is a possible D gene (5 bases). Germline V CDR1 and CDR2: SGDLS, YYNGEE. Trimming pared 0 bases from V and 4 bases from J, leaving 8 bases between. CDR3 length: 14 amino acids. CDR3 sequence (DNA): TGTGCCAGCAGCGTAGATCCAGGGGGAAACACCATATATTTT. Its protein is CASSVDPGGNTIYF.

CDR3 bases: TGTGCCACCAGCACCGAGGGACAGCTCCAAGAGACCCAGTACTTC. Encoded protein: CATSTEGQLQETQYF. The chain combines TRBV15 with TRBJ2-5, with 7 nucleotides matching TRBD1. The germline V gene has CDR1 LNHNV and CDR2 YYDKDF (reference sequence). Trimming removed 4 bases from V and 1 base from J; junction bases left unmatched: 6. This CDR3 is 15 amino acids long.

V usage is TRBV7-3 and J usage is TRBJ2-3; 13 positions match TRBD2. Germline V gene sequence: CDR1 SGHTA, CDR2 FQGTGA. Trimming took 4 bases from V and 2 from J; bases not matched to a gene: 3. This CDR3 is 16 amino acids long. Written as DNA, the CDR3 is TGTGCCAGCAGCTCGGGACTAGCGGGACTCACAGATACGCAGTATTTT. This encodes CASSSGLAGLTDTQYF.

This sequence joins TRBV9 and TRBJ2-5, with D maybe TRBD2 (7 bases). Per germline, CDR1 SGDLS and CDR2 YYNGEE. CDR3 size: 15 residues. V lost 4 bases and J lost 3, with 16 bases in between. CDR3 DNA sequence: TGTGCCAGCAGCCCCGGGGGGAGGGGGAAAGAGACCCAGTACTTC. Translated, it gives CASSPGGRGKETQYF.

The chain couples TRBV25-1 to TRBJ2-7, with D possibly being TRBD2 (5 bases). The V gene's germline CDR1 is MGHDK and CDR2 SYGVNS. Trimming stripped 0 bases from V and 7 bases from J, with 10 bases between. This CDR3 region has 13 residues. CDR3 sequence reads: CASSEYDYREQYF. For the CDR3, the DNA is TGTGCCAGCAGTGAATATGACTATAGGGAGCAGTACTTC.